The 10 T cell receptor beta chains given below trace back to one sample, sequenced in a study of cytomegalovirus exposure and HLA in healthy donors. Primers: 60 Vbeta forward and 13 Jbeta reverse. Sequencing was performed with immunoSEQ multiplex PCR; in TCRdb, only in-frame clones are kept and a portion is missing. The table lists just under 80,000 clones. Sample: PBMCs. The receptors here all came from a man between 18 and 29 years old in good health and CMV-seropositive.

CDR3 loop: CASSVVPEGRGPLHF. The CDR3 DNA reads TGTGCCAGCAGCGTAGTTCCGGAGGGACGGGGACCCCTCCACTTT. The rearrangement uses TRBV9 and TRBJ1-6; D is possibly TRBD1 (5 bases). The V end was cut by 0 bases, the J end by 12 bases, with 16 bases between. The CDR3 totals 15 residues. Germline V gives CDR1 SGDLS, CDR2 YYNGEE.

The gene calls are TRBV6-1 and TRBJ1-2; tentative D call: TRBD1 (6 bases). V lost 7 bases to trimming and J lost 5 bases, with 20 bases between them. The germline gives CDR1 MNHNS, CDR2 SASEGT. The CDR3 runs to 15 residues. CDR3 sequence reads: CASTLSRTGLYGYTF. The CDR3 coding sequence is TGTGCCAGCACCCTAAGCCGAACAGGGCTTTATGGCTACACCTTC.

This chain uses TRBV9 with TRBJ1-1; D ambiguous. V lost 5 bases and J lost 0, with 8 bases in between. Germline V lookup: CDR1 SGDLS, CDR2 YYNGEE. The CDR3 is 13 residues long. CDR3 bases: TGTGCCAGCAGTAAACAGCTGAACACTGAAGCTTTCTTT. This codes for CASSKQLNTEAFF.

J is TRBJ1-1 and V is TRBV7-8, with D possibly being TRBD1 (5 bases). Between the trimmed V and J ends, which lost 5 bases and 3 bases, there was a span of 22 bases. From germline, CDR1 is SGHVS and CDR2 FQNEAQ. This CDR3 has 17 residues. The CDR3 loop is CASSTPLIGPRDTEAFF. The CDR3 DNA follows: TGTGCCAGCAGCACGCCCCTGATAGGACCCAGGGACACTGAAGCTTTCTTT.

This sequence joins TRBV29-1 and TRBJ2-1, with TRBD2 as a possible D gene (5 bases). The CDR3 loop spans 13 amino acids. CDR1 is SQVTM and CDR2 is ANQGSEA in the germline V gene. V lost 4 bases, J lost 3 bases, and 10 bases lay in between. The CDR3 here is CSVGGEFYNEQFF. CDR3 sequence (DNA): TGCAGCGTTGGTGGGGAGTTCTACAATGAGCAGTTCTTC.

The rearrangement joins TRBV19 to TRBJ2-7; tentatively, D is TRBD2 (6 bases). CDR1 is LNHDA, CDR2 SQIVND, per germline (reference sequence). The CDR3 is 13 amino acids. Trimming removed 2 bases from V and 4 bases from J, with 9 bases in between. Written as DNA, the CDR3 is TGTGCCAGTAGTATAAGGGGAGGATACGAGCAGTACTTC. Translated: CASSIRGGYEQYF.

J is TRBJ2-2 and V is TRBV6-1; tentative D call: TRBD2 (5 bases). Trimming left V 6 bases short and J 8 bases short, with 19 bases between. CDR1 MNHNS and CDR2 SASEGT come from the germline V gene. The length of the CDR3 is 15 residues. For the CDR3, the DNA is TGTGCCAGCAGATTTGATCCCTCTAGGAGGGGGGAGCTGTTTTTT. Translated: CASRFDPSRRGELFF.

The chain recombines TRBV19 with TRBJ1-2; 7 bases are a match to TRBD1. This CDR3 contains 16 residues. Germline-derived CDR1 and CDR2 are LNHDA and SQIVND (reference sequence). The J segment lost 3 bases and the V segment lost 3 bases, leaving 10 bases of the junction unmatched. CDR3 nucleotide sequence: TGTGCCAGTAGTATTGCCCGCTTGACAGGGCACTATGGCTACACCTTC. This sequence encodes CASSIARLTGHYGYTF.

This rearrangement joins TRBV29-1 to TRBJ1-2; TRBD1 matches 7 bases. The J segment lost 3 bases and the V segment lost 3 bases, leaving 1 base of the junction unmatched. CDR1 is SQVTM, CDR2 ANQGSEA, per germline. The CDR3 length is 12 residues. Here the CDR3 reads CSVEGTDYGYTF. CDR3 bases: TGCAGCGTTGAGGGGACAGACTATGGCTACACCTTC.

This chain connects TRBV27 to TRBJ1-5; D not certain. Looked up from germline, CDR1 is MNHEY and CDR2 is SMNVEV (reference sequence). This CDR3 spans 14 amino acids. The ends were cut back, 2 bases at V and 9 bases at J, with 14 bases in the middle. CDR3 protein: CASSLRRTEGPQHF. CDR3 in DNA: TGTGCCAGCAGTTTAAGGCGGACGGAGGGGCCCCAGCATTTT.